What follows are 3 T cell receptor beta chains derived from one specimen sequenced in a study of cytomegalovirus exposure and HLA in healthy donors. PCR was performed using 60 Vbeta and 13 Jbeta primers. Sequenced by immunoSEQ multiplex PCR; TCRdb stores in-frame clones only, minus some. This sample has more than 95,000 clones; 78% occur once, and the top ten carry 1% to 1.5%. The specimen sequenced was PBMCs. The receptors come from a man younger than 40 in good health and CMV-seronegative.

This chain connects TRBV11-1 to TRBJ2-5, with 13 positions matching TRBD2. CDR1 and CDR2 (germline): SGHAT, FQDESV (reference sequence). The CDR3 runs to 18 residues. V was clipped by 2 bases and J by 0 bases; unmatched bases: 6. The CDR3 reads CASSLNPGLAGNQETQYF. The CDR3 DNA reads TGTGCCAGCAGCTTAAACCCGGGACTAGCGGGGAACCAAGAGACCCAGTACTTC.

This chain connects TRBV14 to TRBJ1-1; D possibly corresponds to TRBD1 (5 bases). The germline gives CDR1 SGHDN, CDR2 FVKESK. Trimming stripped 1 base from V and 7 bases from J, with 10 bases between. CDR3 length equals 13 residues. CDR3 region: CASSQVAGGEAFF. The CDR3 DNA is TGTGCCAGCAGCCAAGTAGCGGGGGGTGAAGCTTTCTTT.

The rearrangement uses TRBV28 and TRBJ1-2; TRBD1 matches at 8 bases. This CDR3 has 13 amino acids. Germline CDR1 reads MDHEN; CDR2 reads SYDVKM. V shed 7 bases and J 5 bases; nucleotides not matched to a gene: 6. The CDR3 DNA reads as TGTGCCAGCATTCCGACAGGGGTGTATGGCTACACCTTC. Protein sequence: CASIPTGVYGYTF.